This T cell receptor (beta chain) came from a study of cytomegalovirus exposure and HLA in healthy donors. Primers included in the PCR were 60 Vbeta and 13 Jbeta primers. Method: immunoSEQ multiplex PCR; TCRdb's copy keeps in-frame clones and lacks some. The sample consists of around 98,000 clones, more than 65% of them appearing once. Per the germline V gene, CDR1 is SGHTA and CDR2 is FQGNSA. V dropped 2 bases and J dropped 5 bases, with 10 bases sitting between them. There are 13 residues in the CDR3. The V gene is TRBV7-2, the J gene TRBJ2-7; TRBD2 is a possible D gene (5 bases). The receptor's source is a human donor in good health. Sequences were obtained from PBMCs. As DNA, the CDR3 is TGTGCCAGCAGCTTACGATTAGCGAACGAGCAGTACTTC. Translation: CASSLRLANEQYF. Full variable domain (remainder filled in from reference TRBV7-2 and TRBJ2-7): GAGVSQSPSNKVTEKGKDVELRCDPISGHTALYWYRQSLGQGLEFLIYFQGNSAPDKSGLPSDRFSAERTGGSVSTLTIQRTQQEDSAVYLCASSLRLANEQYFGPGTRLTVT.